A single sample is the source of the 24 T cell receptor beta chains below, sequenced in a study of blood T cell repertoires in COVID-19. Assay used: immunoSEQ multiplex PCR; TCRdb lists only in-frame clones, some missing. This table holds around 400,000 clones, 90% to 95% found once. Sequencing was carried out using PBMCs or T cells enriched from blood (not recorded which). All receptors come from a woman aged 40 to 50 who had been exposed to COVID-19.

The rearrangement links TRBV11-3 to TRBJ2-1; D is perhaps TRBD2 (6 bases). The CDR3 runs 14 residues. The germline CDR1 and CDR2 sequences are SGHNT and YENEEA. The V end was cut by 1 base, the J end by 2 bases, with 6 bases between. CDR3 DNA: TGTGCCAGCAGCTTAGGCGGGACCTACAATGAGCAGTTCTTC. This translates into CASSLGGTYNEQFF. The full variable domain, completed using reference TRBV11-3 and TRBJ2-1, is EAGVVQSPRYKIIEKKQPVAFWCNPISGHNTLYWYLQNLGQGPELLIRYENEEAVDDSQLPKDRFSAERLKGVDSTLKIQPAELGDSAVYLCASSLGGTYNEQFFGPGTRLTVL.

The DNA for the CDR3 is TGTGCCTGGAGTCCTCCAGGGGTCGACGATACGCAGTATTTT. This gives the protein CAWSPPGVDDTQYF. V and J are TRBV30 and TRBJ2-3; possibly TRBD1 for D (6 bases). Trimming took off 2 bases at V and 6 bases at J, with 15 bases between the two ends. The germline CDR1 and CDR2 sequences are GTSNPN and SVGIG (reference sequence). The CDR3 spans 14 residues.

The chain couples TRBV5-1 to TRBJ1-6; 10 bases agree with TRBD1. The CDR3 runs 17 residues. Trimming removed 4 bases from V and 10 bases from J; junction bases left unmatched: 14. CDR1 and CDR2 from the germline V gene are SGHRS and YFSETQ. The CDR3 protein is CASSRTLIGTGDSPLHF. In DNA form, the CDR3 reads TGCGCCAGCAGCCGAACATTAATAGGGACAGGGGACTCACCCCTCCACTTT.

The chain links TRBV24-1 to TRBJ1-2; 9 bases match TRBD1. The CDR3 is 14 residues long. Germline lookup yields CDR1 KGHDR and CDR2 SFDVKD. J lost 7 bases, V lost 4 bases, and 6 bases had no gene match. CDR3 nucleotide sequence: TGTGCCACCAGTGACGACAGGGGGTCGTCTGGCTACACCTTC. Protein: CATSDDRGSSGYTF.

The V call is TRBV5-1, the J call TRBJ1-2; the match to TRBD1 covers 8 bases. The CDR3 is 15 residues long. The V gene end was trimmed by 2 bases and the J gene end by 6 bases; junction bases not matched to a gene: 9. Germline values: CDR1 SGHRS, CDR2 YFSETQ. This chain's CDR3 is CASSLNRGGKDGYTF. CDR3 sequence (DNA): TGCGCCAGCAGCTTAAACAGGGGGGGCAAGGATGGCTACACCTTC. The variable domain in full, with the rest retrieved from reference TRBV5-1 and TRBJ1-2, is KAGVTQTPRYLIKTRGQQVTLSCSPISGHRSVSWYQQTPGQGLQFLFEYFSETQRNKGNFPGRFSGRQFSNSRSEMNVSTLELGDSALYLCASSLNRGGKDGYTFGSGTRLTVV.

V and J are TRBV30 and TRBJ1-5, with 9 positions matching TRBD1. The junction had 6 bases not matched to a gene; V was cut back by 2 bases and J by 7 bases. This CDR3 region has 14 residues. The germline gives CDR1 GTSNPN, CDR2 SVGIG (reference sequence). The CDR3 DNA follows: TGTGCCTGGAGTTACGGGACAGGGAGGCAGCCCCAGCATTTT. Protein: CAWSYGTGRQPQHF.

The rearrangement joins TRBV9 to TRBJ1-3; 7 nucleotides agree with TRBD1. CDR1 and CDR2 (germline): SGDLS, YYNGEE. This CDR3 has 14 residues. V shed 4 bases and J 2 bases; nucleotides not matched to a gene: 3. In DNA, the CDR3 is TGTGCCAGCAGCCCAGGGACAGCTGGAAACACCATATATTTT. This gives the protein CASSPGTAGNTIYF.

The chain combines TRBV15 with TRBJ1-1; tentatively, D is TRBD1 (6 bases). Germline V gene sequence: CDR1 LNHNV, CDR2 YYDKDF (reference sequence). The length of the CDR3 is 13 residues. V was pared by 4 bases and J by 7 bases, with 13 bases between. In nucleotides, the CDR3 is TGTGCCACCAGCATTGATAGGGGGTATGAAGCTTTCTTT. Encoded protein: CATSIDRGYEAFF. Based on the CDR3 plus reference TRBV15 and TRBJ1-1, the full variable domain is DAMVIQNPRYQVTQFGKPVTLSCSQTLNHNVMYWYQQKSSQAPKLLFHYYDKDFNNEADTPDNFQSRRPNTSFCFLDIRSPGLGDTAMYLCATSIDRGYEAFFGQGTRLTVV.

This clone was seen only once. The chain uses TRBV5-1 and TRBJ1-6; weak D call: TRBD1 (6 bases). CDR1 is SGHRS, CDR2 YFSETQ, per germline. This CDR3 region has 18 residues. V was trimmed by 5 bases and J by 0 bases, leaving 18 bases between them. CDR3 sequence reads: CASRFRDTSSSYNSPLHF. The CDR3 DNA reads as TGCGCCAGCAGGTTCCGGGACACGTCGAGCTCCTATAATTCACCCCTCCACTTT.

The chain recombines TRBV27 with TRBJ2-3; a weak D match, TRBD2 (7 bases). Germline values: CDR1 MNHEY, CDR2 SMNVEV (reference sequence). The V end was cut by 2 bases, the J end by 3 bases, with 12 bases between. The length of the CDR3 is 15 residues. The CDR3 here is CASSLRGAGTDTQYF. CDR3 nucleotide sequence: TGTGCCAGCAGTTTACGGGGGGCAGGTACAGATACGCAGTATTTT.

The rearrangement joins TRBV2 to TRBJ1-2; D gene unclear. Germline CDR1 is SNHLY and CDR2 is FYNNEI. V was clipped by 3 bases and J by 3 bases, with 11 bases between them. This CDR3 comprises 14 residues. The CDR3 is CASSDTAVDYGYTF. Written as DNA, the CDR3 is TGTGCCAGCAGTGATACAGCAGTGGACTATGGCTACACCTTC. The variable domain in full, with the rest retrieved from reference TRBV2 and TRBJ1-2, is EPEVTQTPSHQVTQMGQEVILRCVPISNHLYFYWYRQILGQKVEFLVSFYNNEISEKSEIFDDQFSVERPDGSNFTLKIRSTKLEDSAMYFCASSDTAVDYGYTFGSGTRLTVV.

This clone appeared a single time. The chain links TRBV7-2 to TRBJ2-2, with 9 bases lining up with TRBD1. CDR3 length equals 15 residues. Trimming cost V 5 bases and J 6 bases; bases outside gene matches: 7. Germline CDR1 and CDR2: SGHTA and FQGNSA. The CDR3 is CASSRTGGASGELFF. In DNA, the CDR3 is TGTGCCAGCAGCCGCACAGGGGGCGCGTCCGGGGAGCTGTTTTTT. Supplemented by reference TRBV7-2 and TRBJ2-2, the full variable domain reads GAGVSQSPSNKVTEKGKDVELRCDPISGHTALYWYRQSLGQGLEFLIYFQGNSAPDKSGLPSDRFSAERTGGSVSTLTIQRTQQEDSAVYLCASSRTGGASGELFFGEGSRLTVL.

This rearrangement joins TRBV4-1 to TRBJ2-7; no clear D gene. The CDR3 runs 15 residues. Germline V gene data show CDR1 as MGHRA and CDR2 as YSYEKL. Trimming stripped 0 bases from V and 2 bases from J, with 11 bases between. The CDR3 reads CASSQEDSRTYEQYF. The CDR3 region has the DNA TGCGCCAGCAGCCAAGAAGACTCGAGAACCTACGAGCAGTACTTC.

This chain connects TRBV7-9 to TRBJ1-4, with 8 bases fitting TRBD1. The CDR3 sequence is 14 residues long. The germline V gene has CDR1 SEHNR and CDR2 FQNEAQ (reference sequence). Unmatched junction bases numbered 10, after V lost 8 bases and J lost 8 bases. The CDR3 spells CASSIGQGAEKLFF. DNA of the CDR3: TGTGCCAGCTCCATCGGGCAGGGGGCAGAAAAACTGTTTTTT.

In its sample, this clone was seen once. The chain carries TRBV12-5 and TRBJ1-2; 7 bases align to TRBD1. CDR1 and CDR2 (germline): LGHNT, FRNRAP. V dropped 6 bases and J dropped 4; count of bases not matched to a gene: 8. The CDR3 covers 14 residues. The CDR3: CASGRTGTAYGYTF. The CDR3 coding sequence is TGTGCTAGTGGCCGGACCGGGACAGCCTATGGCTACACCTTC. Full variable domain (remainder filled in from reference TRBV12-5 and TRBJ1-2): DARVTQTPRHKVTEMGQEVTMRCQPILGHNTVFWYRQTMMQGLELLAYFRNRAPLDDSGMPKDRFSAEMPDATLATLKIQPSEPRDSAVYFCASGRTGTAYGYTFGSGTRLTVV.

This chain links TRBV2 with TRBJ1-2, with 7 bases that match TRBD1. This CDR3 comprises 13 residues. The V gene end was trimmed by 8 bases and the J gene end by 0 bases; junction bases not matched to a gene: 3. In germline, CDR1 is SNHLY, CDR2 FYNNEI. CDR3: CASARGPNYGYTF. DNA for the CDR3: TGTGCCAGCGCAAGGGGGCCTAACTATGGCTACACCTTC.

The CDR3 is CAWGKGGQTGNTIYF. CDR3 sequence (DNA): TGTGCCTGGGGAAAAGGGGGACAGACTGGAAACACCATATATTTT. This chain uses TRBV30 with TRBJ1-3, with 7 positions matching TRBD1. Germline CDR1 and CDR2: GTSNPN and SVGIG (reference sequence). V lost 5 bases, J lost 2 bases, and 9 bases stayed unmatched. This CDR3 has 15 residues.

The V call is TRBV4-3, the J call TRBJ1-1, with a weak D call TRBD1 (5 bases). Germline V lookup: CDR1 LGHNA, CDR2 YSLEER. Trimming took off 1 base at V and 10 bases at J, with 10 bases between the two ends. CDR3 size: 12 residues. CDR3 bases: TGCGCCAGCAGCCAAGGTCAGGGAACAGCTTTCTTT. Its translation: CASSQGQGTAFF.

The rearrangement joins TRBV2 to TRBJ2-4, with TRBD2 as a possible D gene (6 bases). Germline V CDR1 and CDR2: SNHLY, FYNNEI. With 1 base removed from V and 0 bases from J, the gap between germline ends came to 10 bases. This CDR3 spans 16 amino acids. In nucleotides, the CDR3 is TGTGCCAGCAGTGAAGTTGGAGGGAAAGCCAAAAACATTCAGTACTTC. This sequence encodes CASSEVGGKAKNIQYF.

This clone was observed a handful of times. CDR3 amino acids: CASSQGTGGLGYGYTF. The CDR3 DNA sequence: TGCGCCAGCAGCCAAGGGACAGGGGGTTTAGGCTATGGCTACACCTTC. The chain joins TRBV4-3 to TRBJ1-2, with 10 bases lining up with TRBD1. Germline V CDR1 and CDR2: LGHNA, YSLEER. The CDR3 is 16 amino acids. J was trimmed by 4 bases and V by 1 base; bases with no gene match: 6.

V gene TRBV6-5 combines with J gene TRBJ1-1; 7 bases fit TRBD1. Germline V gives CDR1 MNHEY, CDR2 SVGAGI. This CDR3 is 14 amino acids long. V dropped 4 bases and J dropped 1; count of bases not matched to a gene: 3. The CDR3 region has the DNA TGTGCCAGCAGTTCGGGACAGCCGAACACTGAAGCTTTCTTT. This sequence encodes CASSSGQPNTEAFF.

This rearrangement joins TRBV12-5 to TRBJ2-6; 7 bases fit TRBD1. The CDR3 contains 15 residues. Germline V gene lookup returns CDR1 LGHNT and CDR2 FRNRAP. V lost 3 bases to trimming and J lost 13 bases; unmatched junction nucleotides: 12. CDR3 in DNA: TGTGCTAGTGGTTTAGAGACGTGGGGACAGCAAGTCCTGACTTTC. Protein: CASGLETWGQQVLTF. Based on the CDR3 plus reference TRBV12-5 and TRBJ2-6, the full variable domain is DARVTQTPRHKVTEMGQEVTMRCQPILGHNTVFWYRQTMMQGLELLAYFRNRAPLDDSGMPKDRFSAEMPDATLATLKIQPSEPRDSAVYFCASGLETWGQQVLTFGAGSRLTVL.

The rearrangement links TRBV5-4 to TRBJ2-4; D is perhaps TRBD2 (6 bases). The CDR3 length is 16 residues. V was pared by 4 bases and J by 6 bases, with 20 bases between. Germline CDR1 reads SGHNT; CDR2 reads YYREEE (reference sequence). The CDR3 loop is CASSPGRAMEGNIQYF. DNA of the CDR3: TGTGCCAGCAGCCCTGGAAGGGCTATGGAGGGAAACATTCAGTACTTC.

The chain recombines TRBV20-1 with TRBJ2-7; a possible D gene is TRBD2 (6 bases). Germline-derived CDR1 and CDR2 are DFQATT and SNEGSKA (reference sequence). The CDR3 extends over 15 amino acids. Deletions cut 3 bases from V and 6 bases from J, with 21 bases between. CDR3 sequence reads: CSASNLRGLESEQYF. The CDR3 DNA sequence: TGCAGTGCTAGTAATTTGCGGGGCCTTGAGAGCGAGCAGTACTTC.